This T cell receptor beta chain derives from a study of technical replicates of blood from a few donors. Assay: immunoSEQ multiplex PCR; the TCRdb copy retains only in-frame clones and omits some. The sample contains approximately 12,000 clones, about four fifths of which appear only once. Germline CDR1 SGHRS, CDR2 YFSETQ. Trimming cost V 4 bases and J 6 bases, with 13 bases left between them. This CDR3 is 14 amino acids long. The source material was PBMCs. The gene calls are TRBV5-1 and TRBJ2-2, with D unresolved. This TCR came from a human donor in good health. For the CDR3, the DNA is TGCGCCAGCAGCGGAGCCGGCCCGCCCGGGGAGCTGTTTTTT. Translation: CASSGAGPPGELFF.